This T cell receptor (beta chain) comes out of a study of blood T cells in healthy people across ages. Remarks on this clonotype: Its antigen is unidentified.

The J segment lost 6 bases and the V segment lost 8 bases, leaving 14 bases of the junction unmatched. CDR3 length: 16 residues. Germline CDR1 and CDR2: LNHNV and YYDKDF (reference sequence). Study-wide findings and caveats: Roughly linearly, TCR beta diversity per million T cells fell as age increased.

The authors ran a second PCR of about 6 to 11 cycles using a sample-barcoded 5' primer and a J-beta primer mix. TCRdb analysed the 5' RACE reads with MiXCR anew, one entry per CDR3 protein. Of 1.5 million to 2 million distinct CDR3 sequences listed, about 50% were seen once; the top ten hold approximately 2.1%. The chain carries TRBV15 and TRBJ2-3; 10 bases align to TRBD2. The material sequenced was blood. This TCR was recovered from a woman aged 40-49 years in good health. The CDR3 DNA reads TGTGCCACCGCAGACGGACTAGCGGCGAATGGGGATACGCAGTATTTT. Protein: CATADGLAANGDTQYF.